A single sample is the source of the 11 T cell receptor beta chains below, sequenced in a study of patients and donors after allogeneic stem cell transplantation. TCRdb called the RT-PCR reads again in MiXCR, with one record for every CDR3 protein. The profile covers some 960,000 distinct CDR3 sequences, with approximately 18% appearing a single time and approximately 5.9% taken by the ten largest. Sequenced: blood, either unsorted or a sorted T cell fraction (not recorded which). The receptor source for this set is a human donor who was either an allogeneic HSCT recipient or a stem cell or donor lymphocyte infusion donor (not recorded which). It is not recorded whose cells these are; they may come from a transplant donor.

V is TRBV12-3 or TRBV12-4 and J is TRBJ1-6, with unresolved D. V was trimmed by 5 bases and J by 7 bases, leaving 18 bases between them. The CDR3 extends over 16 amino acids. The CDR3 protein is CASSSRARLRNSPLHF. As DNA, the CDR3 is TGTGCCAGCAGTAGCCGCGCCCGGCTACGGAATTCACCCCTCCACTTT.

This rearrangement joins TRBV7-9 to TRBJ2-6; maybe TRBD1 (6 bases). The CDR3 covers 14 residues. The V gene lost 8 bases and the J gene lost 0 bases, with 8 bases spanning the gap. CDR1 is SEHNR, CDR2 FQNEAQ, per germline (reference sequence). The CDR3 nucleotides read TGTGCCAGCGGACAGTCCTCTGGGGCCAACGTCCTGACTTTC. Translating it yields CASGQSSGANVLTF.

The chain links TRBV20-1 to TRBJ2-3; TRBD2 matches 12 bases. V dropped 4 bases and J dropped 8; count of bases not matched to a gene: 10. Germline loops: CDR1 DFQATT, CDR2 SNEGSKA (reference sequence). This CDR3 is 15 amino acids long. The CDR3 spells CSATGLAGPGGTQYF. The DNA for the CDR3 is TGCAGTGCTACGGGACTAGCGGGCCCCGGTGGTACGCAGTATTTT.

This clonotype turned up a few times. The genes are TRBV6-5 and TRBJ2-2, with TRBD2 matching 8 bases. The CDR3 extends over 15 amino acids. Germline loops: CDR1 MNHEY, CDR2 SVGAGI. The junction had 5 bases not matched to a gene; V was cut back by 3 bases and J by 5 bases. CDR3 region: CASSYGAGGTGELFF. CDR3 coding DNA: TGTGCCAGCAGTTATGGGGCGGGGGGAACCGGGGAGCTGTTTTTT.

The table lists this clonotype with a few counts. This sequence joins TRBV29-1 and TRBJ2-7, with D maybe TRBD1 (5 bases). The CDR3 has 11 residues. Trimming shortened V by 6 bases and J by 10 bases, and 16 bases separated the two germline ends. CDR1 and CDR2 (germline): SQVTM, ANQGSEA. The CDR3 protein is CSVGTTGTQYF. The CDR3 DNA sequence: TGCAGCGTGGGTACTACAGGAACTCAGTACTTC.

CDR3 bases: TGTGCCAGCAGCGTAGAATACGAGGGGTGGACGTACTTC. It specifies CASSVEYEGWTYF. The rearrangement joins TRBV9 to TRBJ2-7, with D perhaps being TRBD1 or TRBD2 (5 bases each). The CDR3 is 13 residues long. V lost 0 bases and J lost 12, with 16 bases in between. Germline V gene sequence: CDR1 SGDLS, CDR2 YYNGEE.

This clonotype has just a few counts. The chain recombines TRBV6-1 with TRBJ1-2; D unclear. Germline V CDR1 and CDR2: MNHNS, SASEGT. V was cut by 6 bases and J by 2 bases, with 16 bases left in between. The CDR3 runs 15 residues. CDR3 protein: CASSPDTSLNYGYTF. CDR3 DNA: TGTGCCAGCAGCCCAGACACTTCTTTAAACTATGGCTACACCTTC.

This chain links TRBV6-1 with TRBJ1-1; D not resolved. V lost 6 bases and J 2 bases, leaving 10 bases between the germline ends. Germline V CDR1 and CDR2: MNHNS, SASEGT. The CDR3 contains 13 residues. The CDR3, as DNA: TGTGCCAGCAGGTGGGCTACCAACACTGAAGCTTTCTTT. It encodes CASRWATNTEAFF.

There are a few counts of this clonotype. The genes are TRBV4-1 and TRBJ2-7, with no clear D. The CDR3 extends over 15 amino acids. Germline lookup yields CDR1 MGHRA and CDR2 YSYEKL. Trimming took off 1 base at V and 0 bases at J, with 10 bases between the two ends. The CDR3 protein is CASSQVVQNSYEQYF. The DNA of the CDR3 is TGCGCCAGCAGCCAAGTCGTACAGAACTCCTACGAGCAGTACTTC.

The chain employs TRBV12-3 or TRBV12-4 and TRBJ1-6; 8 bases match TRBD1. The CDR3 is 16 residues long. V lost 5 bases, J lost 10 bases, and 13 bases stayed unmatched. In nucleotides, the CDR3 is TGTGCCAGCAGTGCCCCCCGAGACAGGGGACCCTCACCCCTCCACTTT. Its translation: CASSAPRDRGPSPLHF.

This clonotype was picked up a small number of times. This chain links TRBV11-2 with TRBJ2-1; 14 bases line up with TRBD2. Looked up from germline, CDR1 is SGHAT and CDR2 is FQNNGV. V lost 5 bases, J lost 2 bases, and 8 bases stayed unmatched. The CDR3 extends over 18 amino acids. The CDR3 here is CASSIGLAGGKTYNEQFF. CDR3 DNA sequence: TGTGCCAGCAGCATCGGACTAGCGGGGGGAAAAACCTACAATGAGCAGTTCTTC.